The 30 T cell receptor beta chains below all came from one sample that was sequenced in a study of Graves' ophthalmopathy and Graves' hyperthyroidism. The study amplified TCR beta CDR3 regions using RNA transcripts. A first-round RT-PCR used HTBI primers, followed by a second-round multiplex PCR. TCRdb reprocessed the multiplex PCR reads via MiXCR and lists one record per CDR3 protein. The sample has over a million distinct CDR3 sequences; about 36% are singletons. Sequencing was performed on peripheral blood or thyroid tissue (not recorded which). All receptors derive from an adult man with Graves' hyperthyroidism.

This clonotype was detected only a few times. The chain has TRBV4-1 and TRBJ1-5, with D perhaps matching TRBD1 (5 bases). Germline V gene data show CDR1 as MGHRA and CDR2 as YSYEKL. The CDR3 runs 15 residues. Trimming removed 2 bases from V and 3 bases from J, with 11 bases in between. Here the CDR3 reads CASSQRDESNQPQHF. CDR3 coding DNA: TGCGCCAGCAGCCAAAGGGACGAATCCAATCAGCCCCAGCATTTT.

The chain is built from TRBV30 and TRBJ1-6; D unresolved. V was pared by 0 bases and J by 2 bases, with 8 bases between. CDR3 length: 15 amino acids. From germline, CDR1 is GTSNPN and CDR2 SVGIG (reference sequence). The CDR3 DNA is TGTGCCTGGAGTGTACGAGGGACCTATAATTCACCCCTCCACTTT. Protein: CAWSVRGTYNSPLHF.

This clonotype was seen a single time. CDR3 bases: TGTGCCAGCAGCACCGACACTGGGGCCAACGTCCTGACTTTC. Translation gives CASSTDTGANVLTF. This sequence joins TRBV11-2 and TRBJ2-6, with D hard to call. CDR3 length: 14 amino acids. Trimming cost V 5 bases and J 2 bases, with 7 bases left between them. Germline values: CDR1 SGHAT, CDR2 FQNNGV.

This clonotype was recorded at least ten times. The chain employs TRBV19 and TRBJ2-7; TRBD1 is a possible D gene (5 bases). The CDR3 length is 14 residues. Trimming stripped 5 bases from V and 2 bases from J, with 13 bases between. CDR1 and CDR2 from the germline V gene are LNHDA and SQIVND (reference sequence). CDR3 nucleotide sequence: TGTGCCAGTAGTTTATCGACAGTGACCTACGAGCAGTACTTC. It codes for CASSLSTVTYEQYF.

At least ten counts were recorded for this clonotype. V and J are TRBV5-1 and TRBJ2-7; 10 positions match TRBD1. This CDR3 has 15 residues. Germline CDR1 is SGHRS and CDR2 is YFSETQ. V trimming: 4 bases; J trimming: 1 base; junction bases outside the gene matches: 5. The CDR3 DNA reads TGCGCCAGCAGCATTGACAGGGGGCAGTCCTACGAGCAGTACTTC. Protein product: CASSIDRGQSYEQYF.

As for this clonotype: Possible read error: a much larger clone is one base away. The rearrangement joins TRBV12-3 or TRBV12-4 to TRBJ2-5; 9 bases align to TRBD1. CDR3 size: 12 residues. After removal of 5 bases from V and 13 bases from J, the junction contained 8 bases not matched to a gene. In nucleotides, the CDR3 is TGTGCCAGCAGTGGACAGGGGACGGCCCCGTACTTC. Its translation: CASSGQGTAPYF.

In this sample, this clonotype turned up many times. This rearrangement joins TRBV10-3 to TRBJ2-5; D unclear. This CDR3 region has 12 residues. V lost 2 bases to trimming and J lost 5 bases, with 6 bases between them. Germline CDR1 ENHRY, CDR2 SYGVKD. The CDR3 here is CAISESSETQYF. DNA of the CDR3: TGTGCCATCAGTGAGAGTTCGGAGACCCAGTACTTC.

This clonotype appeared many times. The chain employs TRBV24-1 and TRBJ2-7, with TRBD2 matching over 7 bases. Trimming at V came to 4 bases and at J to 0 bases, leaving 8 bases not matched to a gene. Per germline, CDR1 KGHDR and CDR2 SFDVKD. There are 16 residues in the CDR3. DNA of the CDR3: TGTGCCACCAGTGAGACTACTAGCGCGTCCTCCTACGAGCAGTACTTC. Translation: CATSETTSASSYEQYF.

This clonotype was found a few times. J is TRBJ2-3 and V is TRBV7-2; D uncertain. V lost 6 bases, J lost 1 base, and 11 bases lay in between. This CDR3 has 14 amino acids. Germline-derived CDR1 and CDR2 are SGHTA and FQGNSA. CDR3 nucleotide sequence: TGTGCCAGCAGGCCCCAGTTGGGCACAGATACGCAGTATTTT. It codes for CASRPQLGTDTQYF.

This clonotype was seen just once. The chain has TRBV27 and TRBJ2-5; no reliable D call. Germline V gives CDR1 MNHEY, CDR2 SMNVEV (reference sequence). The CDR3 is 13 residues long. The V gene lost 1 base and the J gene lost 4 bases, with 7 bases spanning the gap. In DNA, the CDR3 is TGTGCCAGCAGTTTATTTATGTCAGAGACCCAGTACTTC. Its translation is CASSLFMSETQYF.

This chain connects TRBV20-1 to TRBJ1-5; the match to TRBD1 covers 8 bases. The germline gives CDR1 DFQATT, CDR2 SNEGSKA (reference sequence). V shed 6 bases, J shed 13 bases, and the junction held 11 bases outside the gene matches. There are 12 residues in the CDR3. CDR3 amino acids: CSANDRGQRQHF. The CDR3 coding sequence is TGCAGTGCAAACGACAGGGGACAGCGTCAGCATTTT.

This clonotype was observed at least ten times. The rearrangement uses TRBV12-3 or TRBV12-4 and TRBJ1-5; tentatively, D is TRBD1 (5 bases). Trimming left V 0 bases short and J 5 bases short, with 11 bases between. The CDR3 is made up of 15 amino acids. The CDR3 loop reads CASSLAQGRDQPQHF. CDR3 bases: TGTGCCAGCAGTTTAGCGCAGGGAAGGGATCAGCCCCAGCATTTT.

The rearrangement links TRBV15 to TRBJ1-6; 7 bases agree with TRBD1. V trimming: 6 bases; J trimming: 8 bases; junction bases outside the gene matches: 22. The length of the CDR3 is 19 residues. The germline CDR1 and CDR2 sequences are LNHNV and YYDKDF (reference sequence). The CDR3 nucleotides are TGTGCCACCAGTAGCGATGGACCAGGGGGAAGAATGAATGATTCACCCCTCCACTTT. Protein sequence: CATSSDGPGGRMNDSPLHF. The full variable domain, its missing parts supplied by reference TRBV15 and TRBJ1-6, is DAMVIQNPRYQVTQFGKPVTLSCSQTLNHNVMYWYQQKSSQAPKLLFHYYDKDFNNEADTPDNFQSRRPNTSFCFLDIRSPGLGDTAMYLCATSSDGPGGRMNDSPLHFGNGTRLTVT.

This clonotype was detected many times. The gene calls are TRBV5-1 and TRBJ1-5, with D unclear. The CDR3 loop spans 13 amino acids. Germline lookup yields CDR1 SGHRS and CDR2 YFSETQ. Trimming removed 0 bases at V and 6 bases at J, with 7 bases between. The CDR3 reads CASSLEWSQPQHF. CDR3 DNA: TGCGCCAGCAGCTTGGAGTGGAGTCAGCCCCAGCATTTT.

This chain joins TRBV14 and TRBJ2-2, with 7 positions matching TRBD2. Germline assignment: CDR1 SGHDN and CDR2 FVKESK. The J segment lost 4 bases and the V segment lost 6 bases, leaving 14 bases of the junction unmatched. This CDR3 is 17 amino acids long. The CDR3 sequence: CASSLSTRLAITGELFF. Here the CDR3 DNA reads TGTGCCAGCAGTTTAAGCACTAGACTAGCAATCACCGGGGAGCTGTTTTTT. Combining the CDR3 with reference TRBV14 and TRBJ2-2 gives the whole variable domain EAGVTQFPSHSVIEKGQTVTLRCDPISGHDNLYWYRRVMGKEIKFLLHFVKESKQDESGMPNNRFLAERTGGTYSTLKVQPAELEDSGVYFCASSLSTRLAITGELFFGEGSRLTVL.

In this sample, this clonotype turned up many times. The chain joins TRBV2 to TRBJ2-7; 7 bases align to TRBD1. Per germline, CDR1 SNHLY and CDR2 FYNNEI. This CDR3 region has 15 residues. V lost 7 bases, J lost 6 bases, and 15 bases stayed unmatched. The CDR3 sequence: CASKNRDSRSFEQYF. The CDR3 DNA sequence: TGTGCCAGCAAAAACCGGGACAGCAGGTCGTTCGAGCAGTACTTC.

A remark on this clonotype: A single base separates this from a much larger clone, so it may be a read error. The rearrangement links TRBV11-2 to TRBJ2-5, with D uncertain. Germline V lookup: CDR1 SGHAT, CDR2 FQNNGV. The length of the CDR3 is 15 residues. The CDR3 protein is CDSSLDWSDQETQYF. The CDR3 DNA reads TGTGACAGCAGCTTAGATTGGTCAGACCAAGAGACCCAGTACTTC. The variable domain in full, with the rest retrieved from reference TRBV11-2 and TRBJ2-5, is EAGVAQSPRYKIIEKRQSVAFWCNPISGHATLYWYQQILGQGPKLLIQFQNNGVVDDSQLPKDRFSAERLKGVDSTLKIQPAKLEDSAVYLCDSSLDWSDQETQYFGPGTRLLVL.

This clonotype was seen repeatedly, ten times or more. The V gene is TRBV14, the J gene TRBJ2-7; 7 positions agree with TRBD1. Looked up from germline, CDR1 is SGHDN and CDR2 is FVKESK. The V gene end was trimmed by 1 base and the J gene end by 1 base; junction bases not matched to a gene: 4. This CDR3 region has 15 residues. Here the CDR3 DNA reads TGTGCCAGCAGCCAAGGGACAGGACAGTCCTACGAGCAGTACTTC. It yields the protein CASSQGTGQSYEQYF.

This clonotype was counted many times. The chain links TRBV2 to TRBJ2-2; D may correspond to TRBD1 or TRBD2 (5 bases each). This CDR3 has 16 residues. Trimming took 1 base from V and 7 from J, leaving 16 bases between them. Germline-derived CDR1 and CDR2 are SNHLY and FYNNEI. In nucleotides, the CDR3 is TGTGCCAGCAGTGAAGAGGGTTCGGGACCACTCGGGGAGCTGTTTTTT. Protein: CASSEEGSGPLGELFF. Looking up the rest from reference TRBV2 and TRBJ2-2 gives the full variable domain: EPEVTQTPSHQVTQMGQEVILRCVPISNHLYFYWYRQILGQKVEFLVSFYNNEISEKSEIFDDQFSVERPDGSNFTLKIRSTKLEDSAMYFCASSEEGSGPLGELFFGEGSRLTVL.

The CDR3 bases are TGTGCCAGCAGCCAAGCCCAGATGAACACCGGGGACGAGCAGTACTTC. It specifies CASSQAQMNTGDEQYF. The chain is built from TRBV14 and TRBJ2-7; tentatively, D is TRBD2 (5 bases). CDR1 is SGHDN and CDR2 is FVKESK in the germline V gene. The V and J ends lost 1 base and 5 bases respectively, with 18 bases between them. The length of the CDR3 is 16 residues.

The chain combines TRBV25-1 with TRBJ2-7; TRBD2 matches at 7 bases. The length of the CDR3 is 17 residues. Trimming took 6 bases from V and 2 from J; bases not matched to a gene: 16. Germline CDR1 MGHDK, CDR2 SYGVNS. The chain's CDR3 is CASSPRPGGQGPYEQYF. Here the CDR3 DNA reads TGTGCCAGCAGCCCACGCCCGGGAGGTCAGGGACCCTACGAGCAGTACTTC.

This clonotype occurred many times. This chain connects TRBV10-3 to TRBJ1-6; D gene ambiguous. CDR1 and CDR2 (germline): ENHRY, SYGVKD. V was cut by 10 bases and J by 14 bases, with 21 bases left in between. This CDR3 contains 13 residues. The CDR3: CATMTPGEVTLHF. DNA of the CDR3: TGTGCCACGATGACACCGGGCGAAGTAACCCTCCACTTT.

Note on this clonotype: This sequence may be a read error, since a much larger clone differs from it by one base. This likely comes from a read error, as the CDR3 has no conserved phenylalanine or tryptophan at its end. The V gene is TRBV29-1, the J gene TRBJ1-1; the D gene is possibly TRBD1 (6 bases). The CDR3 is 9 amino acids. Germline V gene sequence: CDR1 SQVTM, CDR2 ANQGSEA. In nucleotides, the CDR3 is TGTGGAGGGGGAACTGAAGCTTTCTCT. Its protein product is CGGGTEAFS.

There are many counts of this clonotype. The V and J genes are TRBV2 and TRBJ2-7; D may correspond to TRBD1 or TRBD2 (5 bases each). V lost 11 bases and J lost 4, with 15 bases in between. Germline V gene sequence: CDR1 SNHLY, CDR2 FYNNEI. The CDR3 is made up of 12 amino acids. CDR3 nucleotides: TGTGCCGGGGGACCGGGCCCGTACGAGCAGTACTTC. This codes for CAGGPGPYEQYF.

There are many counts of this clonotype. The chain employs TRBV10-3 and TRBJ1-5; 8 positions match TRBD1. J gave up 2 bases and V 0 bases, and 3 bases lay outside the gene matches. The CDR3 contains 16 residues. The V gene's germline CDR1 is ENHRY and CDR2 SYGVKD. The DNA of the CDR3 is TGTGCCATCAGTGAGTCGACAGGGGCTGGCAATCAGCCCCAGCATTTT. Its protein is CAISESTGAGNQPQHF.

In its sample, this clonotype was seen many times. The chain links TRBV7-2 to TRBJ2-7; 14 positions agree with TRBD2. The CDR3 has 15 amino acids. V shed 5 bases and J 3 bases; nucleotides not matched to a gene: 3. CDR1 is SGHTA, CDR2 FQGNSA, per germline. CDR3 DNA sequence: TGTGCCAGCAGCGGGACTAGCGGGAGTCTCTACGAGCAGTACTTC. Its protein product is CASSGTSGSLYEQYF.

This chain joins TRBV7-9 and TRBJ2-7; perhaps TRBD1 as D (6 bases). This CDR3 has 18 amino acids. V gave up 6 bases and J gave up 2 bases, with 26 bases separating them. Per the germline V gene, CDR1 is SEHNR and CDR2 is FQNEAQ (reference sequence). DNA for the CDR3: TGTGCCAGCAGTTTTTCCCTCACGTCCGGGACAACTACCTACGAGCAGTACTTC. As protein: CASSFSLTSGTTTYEQYF.

In its sample, this clonotype was seen once. The gene calls are TRBV19 and TRBJ1-5; 7 positions agree with TRBD1. The CDR3 loop spans 14 amino acids. In germline, CDR1 is LNHDA, CDR2 SQIVND (reference sequence). V lost 9 bases, J lost 7 bases, and 12 bases stayed unmatched. The CDR3 nucleotides read TGTGCCAGCAGACGGACAGGAATTGGCCAGCCCCAGCATTTT. Translated, it gives CASRRTGIGQPQHF.

Ten or more counts support this clonotype. V gene TRBV15 combines with J gene TRBJ1-2; D not certain. Trimming removed 5 bases at V and 4 bases at J, with 17 bases between. Germline CDR1 LNHNV, CDR2 YYDKDF (reference sequence). CDR3 size: 15 residues. The CDR3 nucleotides are TGTGCCACCAGCTCTCACCCGGCCCAGAGCTATGGCTACACCTTC. Amino acid sequence: CATSSHPAQSYGYTF.

The chain is built from TRBV9 and TRBJ2-7; perhaps TRBD1 as D (5 bases). The germline gives CDR1 SGDLS, CDR2 YYNGEE. The CDR3 has 16 residues. The V gene lost 0 bases and the J gene lost 4 bases, with 17 bases spanning the gap. In DNA, the CDR3 is TGTGCCAGCAGCGTAGGCAGCTCAGGGCCCGGATACGAGCAGTACTTC. As protein: CASSVGSSGPGYEQYF. The whole variable domain, remainder taken from reference TRBV9 and TRBJ2-7, is DSGVTQTPKHLITATGQRVTLRCSPRSGDLSVYWYQQSLDQGLQFLIQYYNGEERAKGNILERFSAQQFPDLHSELNLSSLELGDSALYFCASSVGSSGPGYEQYFGPGTRLTVT.